The text below deals with one T cell receptor beta chain. This specimen comes from a study of blood T cell repertoires in COVID-19. Study-wide background: Sites in the United States, Italy and Spain provided acute and convalescent COVID-19 samples. T cells, B-cell-depleted T cells, or PBMCs supplied cDNA or gDNA.

The authors' processing: Amplifying reference gene primers gave estimates of nucleated cell counts. Profiling relied on immunoSEQ multiplex PCR, and the TCRdb table lists in-frame clones only, not all of them. V and J calls and clone size come straight from that table; D and trimming were deduced from the DNA. The table has some 5,900 clones, roughly 88% seen once. The V end was cut by 4 bases, the J end by 2 bases, with 12 bases between. This CDR3 comprises 14 residues. Germline V lookup: CDR1 SGHDT, CDR2 YYEEEE. This chain links TRBV5-6 with TRBJ1-1; no clear D. This TCR was sampled from a man aged 60-69 years with acute or convalescent COVID-19. Sequencing used peripheral blood. The CDR3 DNA is TGTGCCAGCAGCCCCCGGGGTCTAAACACTGAAGCTTTCTTT. Protein: CASSPRGLNTEAFF. Drawing the rest from reference TRBV5-6 and TRBJ1-1, the complete variable domain is DAGVTQSPTHLIKTRGQQVTLRCSPKSGHDTVSWYQQALGQGPQFIFQYYEEEERQRGNFPDRFSGHQFPNYSSELNVNALLLGDSALYLCASSPRGLNTEAFFGQGTRLTVV.